This note documents a single T cell receptor beta chain sequence. The study ran its PCR with 60 Vbeta and 13 Jbeta primers. Original analysis: Approximately 11 million of the roughly 80 million unique TCR beta chains counted in a later analysis were shared. Clones were sequenced by immunoSEQ multiplex PCR, and TCRdb holds only the in-frame ones, with some missing. The D gene and trimming were derived from the DNA, and the V and J assignments and clone size from that table. The data contain 100,000 to 120,000 clones, about 69% of them singletons. The sample originates from a study of cytomegalovirus exposure and HLA in healthy donors. Study information: Counted in an early data release were about 86 million unique TCRs from HLA-typed donors. Of all 400 or so donors who were genotyped, roughly 85% belonged to the Caucasian-associated ancestry cluster.

The CDR3 totals 11 residues. Germline V gives CDR1 DFQATT, CDR2 SNEGSKA (reference sequence). V shed 1 base and J shed 10 bases, with 10 bases lying between them. This sequence was found in a man in his forties or fifties in good health and CMV-seronegative. The genes are TRBV20-1 and TRBJ1-1; D uncertain. The sample comprised PBMCs. CDR3: CSARGVVGAFF. The CDR3 bases are TGCAGTGCTAGAGGAGTCGTTGGAGCTTTCTTT.